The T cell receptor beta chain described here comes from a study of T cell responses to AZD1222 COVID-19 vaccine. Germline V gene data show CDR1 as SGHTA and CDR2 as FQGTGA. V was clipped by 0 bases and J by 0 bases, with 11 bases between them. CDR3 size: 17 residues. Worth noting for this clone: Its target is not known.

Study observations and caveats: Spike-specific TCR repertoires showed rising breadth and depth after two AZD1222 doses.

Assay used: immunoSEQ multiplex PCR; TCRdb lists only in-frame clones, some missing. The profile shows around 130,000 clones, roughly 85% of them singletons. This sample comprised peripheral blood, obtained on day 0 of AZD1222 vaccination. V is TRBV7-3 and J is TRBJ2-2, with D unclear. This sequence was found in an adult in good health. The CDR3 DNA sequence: TGTGCCAGCAGCTTAACTACGGGCGTCTCGAACACCGGGGAGCTGTTTTTT. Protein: CASSLTTGVSNTGELFF.